The clone carrying this TCR beta chain was detected once. The data originate from a study of blood T cell repertoires in COVID-19. Study at large: T cells, B-cell-depleted T cells, or PBMCs supplied cDNA or gDNA.

V dropped 2 bases and J dropped 5 bases, with 11 bases sitting between them. CDR3 size: 15 residues. Germline V CDR1 and CDR2: SGDLS, YYNGEE. Original processing notes: Amplified reference gene primers provided the basis for estimating nucleated cell counts. The repertoire was sequenced with immunoSEQ multiplex PCR; TCRdb's copy has only in-frame clones and lacks some. For V, J and clone size, that table is used; D and trimming come from the DNA. The sample includes a few hundred thousand clones, 80% to 90% of them seen just once. Clinical history as reported by participants underpinned cohort assignment. Two negative PCRs, clearance, or symptom resolution had been documented for recovered Cohort 3 donors.

The sample taken for sequencing was PBMCs or T cells enriched from blood (not recorded which). The source of this sequence is a woman aged 30 to 39 who had recovered from COVID-19. V is TRBV9 and J is TRBJ1-6; TRBD1 might be the D (6 bases). CDR3: CASSVGGGDNSPLHF. The CDR3 DNA sequence: TGTGCCAGCAGCGTCGGAGGGGGGGATAATTCACCCCTCCACTTT.